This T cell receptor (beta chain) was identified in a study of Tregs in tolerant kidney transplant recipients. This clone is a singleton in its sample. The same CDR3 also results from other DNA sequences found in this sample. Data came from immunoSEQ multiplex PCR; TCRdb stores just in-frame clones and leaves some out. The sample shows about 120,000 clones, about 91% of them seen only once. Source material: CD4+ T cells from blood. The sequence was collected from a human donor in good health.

As DNA, the CDR3 is TGCGCCAGCAGCTTGGCGGGGGGGGGCCTCGAGCAGTACTTC. This gives the protein CASSLAGGGLEQYF. The genes are TRBV5-1 and TRBJ2-7, with 8 bases fitting TRBD2. Germline V lookup: CDR1 SGHRS, CDR2 YFSETQ. This CDR3 has 14 amino acids. Germline trimming cut 0 bases from V and 6 bases from J; bases unmatched to any gene: 5.